Below are 26 T cell receptor beta chains sequenced from a single sample in a study of T cells in Graves' hyperthyroidism and ophthalmopathy. Amplification targeted TCR beta CDR3 regions from RNA transcripts. HTBI primers were the set used in a first-round RT-PCR of the TCR CDR3. TCRdb passed the multiplex PCR reads through MiXCR, listing each CDR3 protein once. The table includes some 350,000 distinct CDR3 sequences, roughly 15% detected once. The sequencing sample was made of blood. The source of these receptors is an older woman with Graves' ophthalmopathy.

There are a few counts of this clonotype. The chain carries TRBV5-1 and TRBJ1-2; D possibly corresponds to TRBD1 (5 bases). Per germline, CDR1 SGHRS and CDR2 YFSETQ. The CDR3 spans 14 residues. Trimming stripped 6 bases from V and 2 bases from J, with 14 bases between. CDR3 nucleotides: TGCGCCAGCACAAGGGACCAATCCAACTATGGCTACACCTTC. The encoded protein is CASTRDQSNYGYTF.

The V and J genes are TRBV6-1 and TRBJ2-3; 12 bases line up with TRBD2. Germline CDR1 and CDR2: MNHNS and SASEGT. CDR3 length: 18 residues. J gave up 7 bases and V 11 bases, and 22 bases lay outside the gene matches. CDR3 sequence: CALSGVAGTSGSSHTQYF. The CDR3 nucleotides read TGTGCCTTATCAGGGGTTGCCGGGACTAGCGGGTCCTCCCATACGCAGTATTTT.

This clonotype was seen more than once but under ten times. The chain joins TRBV3-1 to TRBJ2-7; 8 nucleotides line up with TRBD1. The germline V gene encodes CDR1 LGHDT and CDR2 YNNKEL (reference sequence). After removal of 4 bases from V and 2 bases from J, the junction contained 7 bases not matched to a gene. CDR3 length: 15 amino acids. CDR3 in amino acids: CASSLGQGYAYEQYF. CDR3 in DNA: TGTGCCAGCAGCCTAGGACAGGGTTACGCCTACGAGCAGTACTTC.

This clonotype was seen at least ten times. The chain recombines TRBV20-1 with TRBJ2-5; no reliable D call. This CDR3 spans 13 amino acids. The germline CDR1 and CDR2 sequences are DFQATT and SNEGSKA (reference sequence). V dropped 1 base and J dropped 3 bases, with 9 bases sitting between them. The CDR3 sequence is CSARGEGEETQYF. The CDR3 region has the DNA TGCAGTGCTAGAGGAGAAGGAGAAGAGACCCAGTACTTC.

In this sample, this clonotype turned up many times. This chain uses TRBV29-1 with TRBJ2-3, with 7 positions matching TRBD1. Germline CDR1 and CDR2: SQVTM and ANQGSEA. The CDR3 contains 13 residues. CDR3 amino acids: CAGQDVSTDTQYF. The CDR3 DNA sequence: TGCGCCGGACAGGACGTTAGCACAGATACGCAGTATTTT.

This clonotype was observed at least ten times. The genes are TRBV28 and TRBJ1-5; TRBD1 aligns across 9 bases. The junction had 3 bases not matched to a gene; V was cut back by 2 bases and J by 4 bases. CDR1 MDHEN and CDR2 SYDVKM come from the germline V gene. This CDR3 region has 15 residues. CDR3 in amino acids: CASSLGQGRNQPQHF. Written as DNA, the CDR3 is TGTGCCAGCAGTTTAGGACAGGGGAGGAATCAGCCCCAGCATTTT.

This clonotype was counted between two and nine times. This rearrangement joins TRBV24-1 to TRBJ2-3; either TRBD1 or TRBD2 may supply D (5 bases each). Germline V gene sequence: CDR1 KGHDR, CDR2 SFDVKD. The CDR3 runs to 15 residues. V dropped 4 bases and J dropped 3 bases, with 13 bases sitting between them. CDR3 protein: CATSDPGPWTDTQYF. As DNA, the CDR3 is TGTGCCACCAGTGACCCGGGACCCTGGACAGATACGCAGTATTTT.

This clonotype appeared a single time. The chain uses TRBV19 and TRBJ1-3; D may be TRBD1 (6 bases). CDR3 size: 14 residues. Germline CDR1 LNHDA, CDR2 SQIVND (reference sequence). The germline V and J ends were trimmed by 4 bases and 3 bases, with 10 bases remaining between them. The CDR3 sequence is CASSTTGFGNTIYF. The CDR3 DNA is TGTGCCAGTAGTACCACAGGGTTTGGAAACACCATATATTTT.

This clonotype was observed many times. The chain joins TRBV20-1 to TRBJ2-7, with D possibly being TRBD2 (6 bases). Trimming shortened V by 6 bases and J by 4 bases, and 16 bases separated the two germline ends. The CDR3 extends over 13 amino acids. CDR1 is DFQATT, CDR2 SNEGSKA, per germline (reference sequence). The CDR3 coding sequence is TGCAGTGCGATGCGGGAAGTATGGTACGAGCAGTACTTC. This encodes CSAMREVWYEQYF.

On this clonotype: This may be a read error: a much more frequent sequence differs by one nucleotide. As DNA, the CDR3 is TGTGCCAGCAGCTTGCGCCACGGGACACCGTACGGAGAGACCCAGTTCTTC. Protein: CASSLRHGTPYGETQFF. V usage is TRBV7-3 and J usage is TRBJ2-5; D is possibly TRBD1 (6 bases). TRBJ2-1 matches the DNA end more closely, so the J call is doubtful. From germline, CDR1 is SGHTA and CDR2 FQGTGA. This CDR3 spans 17 amino acids.

This clonotype was counted a few times. The chain links TRBV10-1 to TRBJ2-1; either TRBD1 or TRBD2 may supply D (5 bases each). Germline-derived CDR1 and CDR2 are WNHNN and SYGVQD (reference sequence). The V end was cut by 3 bases, the J end by 6 bases, with 21 bases between. The CDR3 length is 17 residues. DNA for the CDR3: TGCGCCAGCAGTGACCTCCGGGACCGACGGGTCCTCAATGAGCAGTTCTTC. Translating it yields CASSDLRDRRVLNEQFF.

This clonotype was recorded at least ten times. This chain connects TRBV12-3 or TRBV12-4 to TRBJ2-2; a weak D match, TRBD2 (5 bases). The CDR3 consists of 12 residues. The ends were cut back, 6 bases at V and 7 bases at J, with 9 bases in the middle. In nucleotides, the CDR3 is TGTGCCAGCAGACGCAGCGGCGGGGAGCTGTTTTTT. Protein sequence: CASRRSGGELFF.

The chain joins TRBV14 to TRBJ2-1, with 10 bases fitting TRBD2. With 0 bases clipped from V and 7 bases from J, the junction kept 3 bases outside the gene matches. CDR1 is SGHDN and CDR2 is FVKESK in the germline V gene. CDR3 length: 15 amino acids. DNA of the CDR3: TGTGCCAGCAGCCAAGAGCTAGCGGGAGCAAATGAGCAGTTCTTC. Translation: CASSQELAGANEQFF.

This chain links TRBV14 with TRBJ2-5; D gene ambiguous. The CDR3 contains 15 residues. The germline CDR1 and CDR2 sequences are SGHDN and FVKESK. Trimming cost V 1 base and J 5 bases, with 14 bases left between them. In DNA, the CDR3 is TGTGCCAGCAGCCAAGGATTCGGGTACGGGGAGACCCAGTACTTC. It translates to CASSQGFGYGETQYF.

The chain employs TRBV11-3 and TRBJ2-1, with TRBD2 matching over 10 bases. The CDR3 is 14 residues long. V lost 5 bases to trimming and J lost 10 bases; unmatched junction nucleotides: 8. Germline-derived CDR1 and CDR2 are SGHNT and YENEEA. The DNA of the CDR3 is TGTGCCAGCAGCCTCACCTTTAGCGGGAGGGAGCAGTTCTTC. This translates into CASSLTFSGREQFF.

For the CDR3, the DNA is TGTGCCAGCAGCTTCCGGGACACTTATAATGAAAAACTGTTTTTT. As protein: CASSFRDTYNEKLFF. V is TRBV5-6 and J is TRBJ1-4, with a tentative D call TRBD1 (6 bases). The CDR3 spans 15 residues. The germline CDR1 and CDR2 sequences are SGHDT and YYEEEE. V was trimmed by 2 bases and J by 4 bases, leaving 12 bases between them.

This clonotype appeared once. The rearrangement links TRBV6-1 to TRBJ2-7; TRBD1 matches 7 bases. The CDR3 is made up of 15 amino acids. J was trimmed by 4 bases and V by 7 bases; bases with no gene match: 13. Germline CDR1 is MNHNS and CDR2 is SASEGT. CDR3 sequence reads: CASKGTAKKPYEQYF. In nucleotides, the CDR3 is TGTGCCAGCAAGGGGACAGCGAAAAAGCCTTACGAGCAGTACTTC.

This clonotype was seen many times. This rearrangement joins TRBV3-1 to TRBJ2-7; maybe TRBD1 (6 bases). The CDR3 is made up of 13 amino acids. Germline CDR1 reads LGHDT; CDR2 reads YNNKEL (reference sequence). Trimming took 5 bases from V and 7 from J, leaving 15 bases between them. The CDR3 bases are TGTGCCAGCAGCACACAGGGTCCGGGGGAGCAGTACTTC. Residues: CASSTQGPGEQYF.

The rearrangement joins TRBV10-2 to TRBJ1-2, with D unresolved. There are 15 residues in the CDR3. Looked up from germline, CDR1 is WSHSY and CDR2 is SAAADI. Trimming removed 0 bases at V and 5 bases at J, with 13 bases between. The CDR3 coding sequence is TGCGCCAGCAGTGAGTCCGGCTGGCCCCAATATGGCTACACCTTC. Protein: CASSESGWPQYGYTF.

The gene calls are TRBV6-1 and TRBJ2-7; D possibly uses TRBD1 or TRBD2 (6 bases each). V dropped 1 base and J dropped 6 bases, with 13 bases sitting between them. The CDR3 totals 14 residues. Germline V gene data show CDR1 as MNHNS and CDR2 as SASEGT. Here the CDR3 reads CASSEGGASAEQYF. In DNA form, the CDR3 reads TGTGCCAGCAGTGAAGGGGGGGCGTCAGCCGAGCAGTACTTC.

This clonotype was seen a handful of times. The gene calls are TRBV7-3 and TRBJ2-5; 13 bases match TRBD2. CDR3 size: 16 residues. Germline lookup yields CDR1 SGHTA and CDR2 FQGTGA. V gave up 5 bases and J gave up 4 bases; unmatched junction bases: 7. The CDR3 region is CASSAGTSGMGETQYF. As DNA, the CDR3 is TGTGCCAGCAGCGCCGGGACTAGCGGGATGGGAGAGACCCAGTACTTC.

The sample holds many counts of this clonotype. V gene TRBV11-2 combines with J gene TRBJ2-7, with TRBD2 matching 11 bases. This CDR3 has 15 residues. Germline CDR1 SGHAT, CDR2 FQNNGV. V lost 5 bases, J lost 1 base, and 4 bases stayed unmatched. For the CDR3, the DNA is TGTGCCAGCAGCAAGACTAGCGGGGTGTCCTACGAGCAGTACTTC. Amino acids: CASSKTSGVSYEQYF.

This clonotype has only a few counts. The genes are TRBV24-1 and TRBJ1-5, with D possibly matching TRBD1 (5 bases). The ends were cut back, 9 bases at V and 6 bases at J, with 11 bases in the middle. There are 12 residues in the CDR3. Germline values: CDR1 KGHDR, CDR2 SFDVKD. In DNA form, the CDR3 reads TGTGCCACCTCAGGGCGGTCTCAGCCCCAGCATTTT. This encodes CATSGRSQPQHF.

The CDR3 region has the DNA TGCAGTGCTAGGGAACCCAGCGGGAGTAGAACAGATACGCAGTATTTT. Translation: CSAREPSGSRTDTQYF. The chain carries TRBV20-1 and TRBJ2-3; the match to TRBD2 covers 8 bases. V was clipped by 3 bases and J by 3 bases; unmatched bases: 11. Germline V gene data show CDR1 as DFQATT and CDR2 as SNEGSKA (reference sequence). CDR3 length: 16 residues.

Many counts were recorded for this clonotype. V usage is TRBV2 and J usage is TRBJ2-2, with 10 bases lining up with TRBD2. Germline V lookup: CDR1 SNHLY, CDR2 FYNNEI. V shed 5 bases, J shed 8 bases, and the junction held 5 bases outside the gene matches. CDR3 length equals 14 residues. CDR3 residues: CASSSGRASGELFF. For the CDR3, the DNA is TGTGCCAGCAGTAGCGGGAGGGCCTCGGGGGAGCTGTTTTTT.

In regard to this clonotype: A read error may explain this, as a much larger clone is one base away. The rearrangement links TRBV28 to TRBJ2-7; 11 bases fit TRBD2. Germline CDR1 and CDR2: MDHEN and SYDVKM. Losses at the gene ends were 4 bases for V and 2 bases for J; bases not matched to a gene: 16. This CDR3 spans 19 amino acids. DNA of the CDR3: TGTGCCAGCAGTTCCCGGGGTAGCGGGAGGGGATATGGAACCTACGAGCAGTACTTC. Translated: CASSSRGSGRGYGTYEQYF.